One sample yielded the 23 T cell receptor beta chains listed below, sequenced in a study of T cell clonality in common variable immunodeficiency (dated by TCRdb to the mid-2010s). Library prep was done by the immunoSEQ multiplex PCR assay. TCRdb mirrors the immuneACCESS table, restricted to in-frame sequences. Some clones are absent from its copies; in checked studies, under half trace to an unresolved V gene, and the reason for the others is unknown. Here the sample lists approximately 44,000 clones, none seen once only. The ten biggest clones cover more than 9% of the sample. The sample consisted of peripheral blood mononuclear cells. The receptors derive from a person aged 18 to 75 in good health.

This clone appeared many times. This CDR3 reads CASSYPGQGASGYTF. The CDR3 bases that were read are TGTGCCAGCAGTTATCCGGGACAGGGGGCGTCTGGC. The chain employs TRBV2 and TRBJ1-2; 12 bases are shared with TRBD1. The read gets to within 3 residues of the CDR3 end, and the germline J gene fills in the rest. The CDR3 is 15 residues long. The trim removed 5 bases at V and 7 bases at J, leaving 8 bases unmatched. Germline V CDR1 and CDR2: SNHLY, FYNNEI.

There are many counts of this clone. Read data end 3 residues before the CDR3 end; the end is taken from the germline J gene. The rearrangement joins TRBV14 to TRBJ2-7; D not resolved. This CDR3 contains 13 residues. Germline CDR1 reads SGHDN; CDR2 reads FVKESK. V lost 1 base to trimming and J lost 5 bases, with 9 bases between them. CDR3 amino acids: CASSQASFHEQYF. The part of the CDR3 DNA that was read is TGTGCCAGCAGCCAAGCTAGTTTCCACGAG.

The sample holds many counts of this clone. The sequence runs out 3 residues before the end of the CDR3; the remainder is reconstructed from the germline J gene. This chain links TRBV7-3 with TRBJ2-7; TRBD2 agrees at 8 bases. Per the germline V gene, CDR1 is SGHTA and CDR2 is FQGTGA. CDR3 size: 15 residues. Trimming took 5 bases from V and 2 from J; bases not matched to a gene: 8. The CDR3 sequence is CASSTLGGGPYEQYF. The CDR3 DNA, read in part, is TGTGCCAGCAGCACCCTTGGCGGGGGGCCCTACGAG.

This clone occurred many times. The read terminates 3 residues ahead of where the CDR3 ends, so the germline J gene completes it. The V and J genes are TRBV5-4 and TRBJ1-2; tentative D call: TRBD1 (6 bases). The CDR3 extends over 12 amino acids. V lost 4 bases and J 4 bases, leaving 8 bases between the germline ends. Per the germline V gene, CDR1 is SGHNT and CDR2 is YYREEE (reference sequence). The CDR3 spells CASSGGAYGYTF. The part of the CDR3 DNA that was read is TGTGCCAGCAGCGGGGGGGCCTATGGC.

This clone was seen many times. From the germline J gene comes the end of the CDR3, since the read stops 3 residues before it. This chain connects TRBV5-1 to TRBJ2-5; a possible D gene is TRBD2 (5 bases). The CDR3 is made up of 15 amino acids. Germline CDR1 is SGHRS and CDR2 is YFSETQ. The V gene lost 2 bases and the J gene lost 5 bases, with 16 bases spanning the gap. CDR3 in amino acids: CASSFLAAGRETQYF. The DNA read from the CDR3 is TGCGCCAGCAGCTTTTTGGCGGCGGGCCGGGAGACC.

This clone was detected ten times or more. The read ends 3 residues early relative to the CDR3; the germline J gene fills the gap. V usage is TRBV5-1 and J usage is TRBJ1-2; D not resolved. The CDR3 length is 13 residues. Germline V gene sequence: CDR1 SGHRS, CDR2 YFSETQ. V was trimmed by 0 bases and J by 4 bases, leaving 7 bases between them. The covered CDR3 bases are TGCGCCAGCAGCTTGGAGGGTAGCTATGGC. This codes for CASSLEGSYG. The CDR3, in full, reads CASSLEGSYGYTF.

This clone was seen ten or more times. The sequence runs out 3 residues before the end of the CDR3; the remainder is reconstructed from the germline J gene. The J gene is TRBJ2-3, the V gene TRBV5-6; D remains ambiguous. V lost 1 base and J 4 bases, leaving 7 bases between the germline ends. Germline V gives CDR1 SGHDT, CDR2 YYEEEE. This CDR3 is 13 amino acids long. The CDR3 DNA, read in part, is TGTGCCAGCAGCTTGCTCTCCCCAGATACG. It yields the protein CASSLLSPDT. The entire CDR3 is CASSLLSPDTQYF.

The CDR3 sequence: CASSFSSGELFF. The part of the CDR3 DNA that was read is TGTGCCAGCAGCTTCTCCAGCGGGGAG. The V call is TRBV7-2, the J call TRBJ2-2; D gene unclear. The CDR3 end falls 3 residues outside the read, so it is completed with the germline J gene. The CDR3 loop spans 12 amino acids. V lost 3 bases and J lost 7, with 6 bases in between. Germline CDR1 and CDR2: SGHTA and FQGNSA.

Many counts were recorded for this clone. The CDR3 goes on 3 residues after the read ends, and that part is filled in from the germline J gene. This chain uses TRBV20-1 with TRBJ1-4, with D possibly matching TRBD1 (5 bases). CDR3 length: 13 amino acids. CDR1 and CDR2 from the germline V gene are DFQATT and SNEGSKA (reference sequence). With 6 bases removed from V and 0 bases from J, the gap between germline ends came to 8 bases. The CDR3: CSARTTTNEKLFF. Partial CDR3 DNA: TGCAGTGCGAGGACAACAACTAATGAAAAA.

This clone was found many times. An end of the junction differs from the germline gene, which may be a read error. The read terminates 3 residues before the CDR3 end, so the remaining end is supplied by the germline J gene. V gene TRBV4-2 combines with J gene TRBJ2-2; tentative D call: TRBD2 (6 bases). The germline V gene encodes CDR1 LGHNA and CDR2 YNFKEQ. This CDR3 has 16 residues. The CDR3 DNA, read in part, is TGCGCCAGCAGCCAAGAAGTACTGGGGGGAACCGGGGAG. It encodes CASSQEVLGGTGE. The entire CDR3 reads CASSQEVLGGTGELFF.

The table lists this clone with many counts. CDR3 amino acids: CASSLGLAEGETQYF. The covered CDR3 bases are TGCGCCAGCAGCTTGGGACTAGCGGAGGGGGAGACC. The chain employs TRBV5-1 and TRBJ2-5; 9 bases are a match to TRBD2. The read terminates 3 residues ahead of where the CDR3 ends, so the germline J gene completes it. The CDR3 extends over 15 amino acids. CDR1 SGHRS and CDR2 YFSETQ come from the germline V gene. The V segment lost 0 bases and the J segment 5 bases; nucleotides outside the gene matches: 5.

This clone was seen repeatedly, ten times or more. The CDR3 extends 3 residues past the end of the read, so its final part is completed from the germline J gene. This rearrangement joins TRBV7-8 to TRBJ2-3; TRBD2 matches 11 bases. The ends lost 4 bases at V and 1 base at J; junction bases unmatched: 1. The CDR3 contains 15 residues. Germline CDR1 is SGHVS and CDR2 is FQNEAQ. The CDR3 is CASSSGLAGTDTQYF. The sequenced part of the CDR3 DNA is TGTGCCAGCAGCTCGGGACTAGCGGGCACAGATACG.

This clone was picked up many times. The read stops 3 residues short of the end of the CDR3; the missing end is completed from the germline J gene. The rearrangement links TRBV6-4 to TRBJ2-3; 7 bases match TRBD2. The ends lost 4 bases at V and 5 bases at J; junction bases unmatched: 9. This CDR3 is 15 amino acids long. Germline CDR1 MRHNA, CDR2 SNTAGT. The sequenced CDR3 bases are TGTGCCAGCAGTGCCAGCGGGGAGGGAGGAGATACG. This translates into CASSASGEGGDT. The complete CDR3 sequence is CASSASGEGGDTQYF.

At least ten counts were recorded for this clone. The read ends 3 residues shy of where the CDR3 ends; the end is completed using the germline J gene. The chain has TRBV6-2 or TRBV6-3 and TRBJ2-1, with 7 bases matching TRBD1. After removal of 6 bases from V and 8 bases from J, the junction contained 7 bases not matched to a gene. The CDR3 covers 13 residues. Germline values: CDR1 MNHEY, CDR2 SVGEGT. The DNA read from the CDR3 is TGTGCCAGCAGCAAATCCGACAGGGATGAG. This codes for CASSKSDRDE. The full-length CDR3 reads as CASSKSDRDEQFF.

This clone was found many times. The missing CDR3 end, 3 residues past where the read stops, is filled in from the germline J gene. The chain couples TRBV28 to TRBJ2-7; D gene unclear. Germline CDR1 and CDR2: MDHEN and SYDVKM. V shed 5 bases and J shed 2 bases, with 10 bases lying between them. The CDR3 is 13 amino acids. CDR3 DNA (partial): TGTGCCAGCAGTCCCGGTGTTCCCTACGAG. Translated, it gives CASSPGVPYE. In full, the CDR3 reads CASSPGVPYEQYF.

This clone was seen ten or more times. Read sequence stops 3 residues before the CDR3 end, and the germline J gene provides the missing end. The chain employs TRBV12-3 or TRBV12-4 and TRBJ2-3, with 8 nucleotides matching TRBD1. CDR3 length: 15 residues. V lost 4 bases to trimming and J lost 3 bases; unmatched junction nucleotides: 6. Here the CDR3 reads CASSSRTGKTDTQYF. The sequenced part of the CDR3 DNA is TGTGCCAGCAGTTCAAGGACAGGGAAGACAGATACG.

The table lists this clone with many counts. Coverage ceases 3 residues before the CDR3 finishes, and the germline J gene fills in the end. The rearrangement joins TRBV2 to TRBJ1-2, with 9 bases that match TRBD1. Germline V gene sequence: CDR1 SNHLY, CDR2 FYNNEI. CDR3 size: 14 residues. CDR3 bases read: TGTGCCAGCAGTGAGAGGACAGGGGTGGGGGGC. This gives the protein CASSERTGVGG. The entire CDR3 is CASSERTGVGGYTF.

This clone was observed at least ten times. Coverage ceases 3 residues before the CDR3 finishes, and the germline J gene fills in the end. The chain is built from TRBV5-5 and TRBJ2-7; 7 nucleotides align to TRBD1. This CDR3 has 15 amino acids. Germline lookup yields CDR1 SGHKS and CDR2 YYEKEE (reference sequence). Losses at the gene ends were 2 bases for V and 3 bases for J; bases not matched to a gene: 8. The sequenced part of the CDR3 DNA is TGTGCCAGCAGCTTTAGTGGGACAGTTATCTACGAG. As protein: CASSFSGTVIYE. The entire CDR3 sequence reads CASSFSGTVIYEQYF.

This clone came up many times. The CDR3 extends 3 residues past the end of the read, so its final part is completed from the germline J gene. The chain recombines TRBV5-1 with TRBJ2-1, with 8 bases aligning to TRBD1. The CDR3 runs to 16 residues. Germline V gives CDR1 SGHRS, CDR2 YFSETQ. Losses at the gene ends were 4 bases for V and 2 bases for J; bases not matched to a gene: 8. CDR3 protein: CASSGSGGATYNEQFF. The sequenced CDR3 bases are TGCGCCAGCAGCGGCTCAGGGGGCGCGACCTACAATGAG.

This clone has ten or more counts. The sequenced fragment ends 3 residues before the CDR3 boundary, so the rest is inferred from the germline J gene. V and J are TRBV30 and TRBJ2-7; TRBD1 matches 9 bases. This CDR3 is built from 19 residues. Germline CDR1 is GTSNPN and CDR2 is SVGIG (reference sequence). V shed 3 bases and J 5 bases; nucleotides not matched to a gene: 23. The CDR3 bases that were read are TGTGCCTGGAGCGGAGCCCCGGGACAGGGTTCCCCCTCTAAGGACGAG. Residues: CAWSGAPGQGSPSKDE. The full CDR3 protein is CAWSGAPGQGSPSKDEQYF.

This clone was observed many times. The read ends 3 residues before the CDR3 terminus; that terminus is restored from the germline J gene. The chain couples TRBV29-1 to TRBJ2-7, with a weak D call TRBD2 (6 bases). The V end lost 4 bases, the J end lost 0 bases, and 7 bases lay between the germline ends. The CDR3 totals 12 residues. Germline CDR1 and CDR2: SQVTM and ANQGSEA. CDR3 sequence reads: CSVGRASYEQYF. Incomplete CDR3 DNA: TGCAGCGTTGGGAGGGCCTCCTACGAG.

This clone showed up many times. The read terminates 3 residues ahead of where the CDR3 ends, so the germline J gene completes it. J is TRBJ1-3 and V is TRBV28, with TRBD1 identical over 8 bases. CDR3 length: 14 amino acids. V was pared by 3 bases and J by 5 bases, with 3 bases of the junction left unmatched. Germline loops: CDR1 MDHEN, CDR2 SYDVKM. This chain's CDR3 is CASSFLRGRNTIYF. The CDR3 DNA, read in part, is TGTGCCAGCAGTTTTCTCAGGGGGCGAAACACC.

This clone has at least ten counts. The read finishes 3 residues shy of the CDR3 end, and the germline J gene is used to complete it. The chain uses TRBV7-2 and TRBJ2-4, with D perhaps TRBD1 (7 bases). Germline V gives CDR1 SGHTA, CDR2 FQGNSA. The CDR3 loop spans 12 amino acids. The CDR3 bases that were read are TGTGCCAGCAGCTTGTCCCAGGGGGGT. Amino acids: CASSLSQGG. The entire CDR3 is CASSLSQGGQYF.